This TCR beta chain was documented in a study of cytotoxic CD8 clonotypes in ibrutinib-treated CLL. As for the study in general: Response material was collected after a median about 11 months of treatment, range 6 to 36. Study results and limitations: Elevated clonality accompanied ibrutinib response, with a return toward baseline values at progression. Starting clonality was above that of age-matched healthy donors and tracked circulating CD8+ T-cell counts.

Profiled with immunoSEQ multiplex PCR; TCRdb holds only in-frame clones, not every one. The sample holds about 85,000 clones; roughly 77% are singletons and the top ten take about 4.8%. A word on this clone: What it recognizes is unknown.

As input for TCR beta libraries, about 1.8 micrograms of genomic DNA came from cryopreserved PBMCs. This CDR3 contains 12 residues. CDR1 SGHDT and CDR2 YYEEEE come from the germline V gene. Deletions cut 3 bases from V and 3 bases from J, with 6 bases between. The clonotype was recovered from a human donor with chronic lymphocytic leukemia. The chain uses TRBV5-6 and TRBJ1-1; D is unclear. The sequences come from PBMCs, collected after 12 months of ibrutinib treatment. The CDR3, as DNA: TGTGCCAGCAGCTACCCGCACACTGAAGCTTTCTTT. This codes for CASSYPHTEAFF.